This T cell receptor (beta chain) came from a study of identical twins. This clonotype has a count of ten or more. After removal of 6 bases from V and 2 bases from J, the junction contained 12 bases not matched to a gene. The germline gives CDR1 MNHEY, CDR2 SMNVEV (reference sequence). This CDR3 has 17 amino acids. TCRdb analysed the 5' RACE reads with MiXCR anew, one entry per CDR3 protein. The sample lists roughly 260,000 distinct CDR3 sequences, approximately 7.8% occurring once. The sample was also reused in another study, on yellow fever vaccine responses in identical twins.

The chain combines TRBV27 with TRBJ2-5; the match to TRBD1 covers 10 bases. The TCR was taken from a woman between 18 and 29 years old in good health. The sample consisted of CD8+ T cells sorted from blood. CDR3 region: CASSGTGVYTVQETQYF. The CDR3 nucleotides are TGTGCCAGCAGCGGGACAGGGGTTTATACAGTACAAGAGACCCAGTACTTC.